The 27 T cell receptor beta chains presented below share a single source sample, sequenced in a study of blood T cell repertoires in COVID-19. The data were produced by immunoSEQ multiplex PCR, yet TCRdb's version contains in-frame clones alone and is incomplete. The data hold about 280,000 clones, with roughly 90% observed a single time. The sample comprised peripheral blood. The source is a woman under 40 with COVID-19, enrolled during active disease.

The chain has TRBV24-1 and TRBJ2-7; D gene unclear. Trimming removed 4 bases from V and 7 bases from J, with 13 bases in between. Germline CDR1 and CDR2: KGHDR and SFDVKD. CDR3 size: 13 residues. CDR3 loop: CATSDIPLGEQYF. CDR3 coding DNA: TGTGCCACCAGTGACATCCCCCTCGGGGAGCAGTACTTC.

The chain combines TRBV7-8 with TRBJ2-5; D may be TRBD2 (7 bases). Germline V gene data show CDR1 as SGHVS and CDR2 as FQNEAQ. The V end was cut by 1 base, the J end by 1 base, with 13 bases between. This CDR3 is 16 amino acids long. This chain's CDR3 is CASSLEGGTTQETQYF. The CDR3 DNA follows: TGTGCCAGCAGCTTAGAGGGGGGGACTACCCAAGAGACCCAGTACTTC. Using reference TRBV7-8 and TRBJ2-5 for the parts outside the CDR3, the full variable domain is GAGVSQSPRYKVAKRGQDVALRCDPISGHVSLFWYQQALGQGPEFLTYFQNEAQLDKSGLPSDRFFAERPEGSVSTLKIQRTQQEDSAVYLCASSLEGGTTQETQYFGPGTRLLVL.

The chain employs TRBV9 and TRBJ2-7, with TRBD1 matching 10 bases. The ends lost 3 bases at V and 3 bases at J; junction bases unmatched: 6. This CDR3 has 15 amino acids. The germline V gene has CDR1 SGDLS and CDR2 YYNGEE. The CDR3 coding sequence is TGTGCCAGCAGCGACCCAGACAGGGGGCTCTACGAGCAGTACTTC. Encoded protein: CASSDPDRGLYEQYF.

This clone was counted between two and nine times. V usage is TRBV19 and J usage is TRBJ2-4; TRBD1 matches at 9 bases. CDR3 size: 17 residues. V lost 4 bases, J lost 7 bases, and 14 bases stayed unmatched. Germline CDR1 reads LNHDA; CDR2 reads SQIVND (reference sequence). CDR3: CASSRPKRTGVWNIQYF. Here the CDR3 DNA reads TGTGCCAGTAGTAGACCAAAACGGACAGGGGTATGGAACATTCAGTACTTC.

The chain recombines TRBV6-6 with TRBJ2-3, with D hard to call. V gave up 2 bases and J gave up 6 bases, with 3 bases separating them. The CDR3 is made up of 11 amino acids. Germline CDR1 is MNHNY and CDR2 is SVGAGI (reference sequence). The CDR3 region is CASSYRDTQYF. Here the CDR3 DNA reads TGTGCCAGCAGTTACCGGGATACGCAGTATTTT.

This chain joins TRBV5-5 and TRBJ1-4, with 7 bases matching TRBD1. There are 16 residues in the CDR3. After removal of 2 bases from V and 0 bases from J, the junction contained 4 bases not matched to a gene. Per germline, CDR1 SGHKS and CDR2 YYEKEE (reference sequence). This CDR3 reads CASSFGTAATNEKLFF. CDR3 coding DNA: TGTGCCAGCAGCTTCGGGACAGCCGCAACTAATGAAAAACTGTTTTTT.

This clone was seen once. The chain recombines TRBV7-3 with TRBJ2-1, with a weak D call TRBD1 (7 bases). This CDR3 is built from 16 residues. V was cut by 1 base and J by 0 bases, with 10 bases left in between. Looked up from germline, CDR1 is SGHTA and CDR2 is FQGTGA. The CDR3 DNA is TGTGCCAGCAGCTTAAGCGGGACAGCCTCCTACAATGAGCAGTTCTTC. As protein: CASSLSGTASYNEQFF.

The gene calls are TRBV6-5 and TRBJ2-7, with D perhaps TRBD1 (5 bases). Germline V gives CDR1 MNHEY, CDR2 SVGAGI. The CDR3 extends over 14 amino acids. V was pared by 3 bases and J by 3 bases, with 12 bases between. This chain's CDR3 is CASSYGAKSYEQYF. CDR3 bases: TGTGCCAGCAGTTATGGGGCTAAGAGCTACGAGCAGTACTTC.

V and J are TRBV23-1 and TRBJ2-1; D is possibly TRBD1 (5 bases). TRBV23-1 is assigned to the ORF class and has an uncertain function. Trimming shortened V by 9 bases and J by 8 bases, and 5 bases separated the two germline ends. There are 9 residues in the CDR3. CDR3: CARGDEQFF. The CDR3 DNA reads TGCGCCAGAGGGGATGAGCAGTTCTTC.

Only one count was recorded for this clone. The chain joins TRBV28 to TRBJ1-1; tentative D call: TRBD1 (5 bases). CDR1 and CDR2 from the germline V gene are MDHEN and SYDVKM. The CDR3 contains 11 residues. Trimming took off 6 bases at V and 8 bases at J, with 10 bases between the two ends. CDR3 protein: CASRTNREAFF. As DNA, the CDR3 is TGTGCCAGCAGAACGAACAGGGAAGCTTTCTTT.

The chain links TRBV19 to TRBJ2-1; TRBD2 agrees at 16 bases. CDR1 is LNHDA, CDR2 SQIVND, per germline (reference sequence). The J segment lost 10 bases and the V segment lost 10 bases, leaving 4 bases of the junction unmatched. The CDR3 is 13 amino acids. CDR3 in amino acids: CATGTSGRGEQFF. The CDR3 nucleotides read TGTGCCACCGGGACTAGCGGGAGGGGCGAGCAGTTCTTC.

The J gene is TRBJ2-2, the V gene TRBV5-1; 7 nucleotides match TRBD1. The trim removed 5 bases at V and 3 bases at J, leaving 16 bases unmatched. The CDR3 is 18 residues long. Per germline, CDR1 SGHRS and CDR2 YFSETQ. The CDR3 coding sequence is TGCGCCAGCAGTCCTAGAGGGGGCGCGCTTATCGACACCGGGGAGCTGTTTTTT. Protein product: CASSPRGGALIDTGELFF.

This clone was counted a few times. The rearrangement joins TRBV27 to TRBJ2-7; 7 bases are shared with TRBD1. This CDR3 region has 17 residues. The germline V gene has CDR1 MNHEY and CDR2 SMNVEV (reference sequence). Trimming removed 6 bases from V and 2 bases from J; junction bases left unmatched: 16. CDR3 DNA sequence: TGTGCCAGCAGCCTAGCCCGTTGGGGACAGATAGCCTACGAGCAGTACTTC. Encoded protein: CASSLARWGQIAYEQYF.

The chain is built from TRBV19 and TRBJ2-2; TRBD2 agrees at 9 bases. CDR1 and CDR2 from the germline V gene are LNHDA and SQIVND (reference sequence). The trim removed 6 bases at V and 1 base at J, leaving 0 bases unmatched. The CDR3 runs 14 residues. The CDR3 coding sequence is TGTGCCAGTAGGCGGGAGGGGAACACCGGGGAGCTGTTTTTT. As protein: CASRREGNTGELFF.

This sequence joins TRBV5-1 and TRBJ2-7; 7 bases line up with TRBD2. The length of the CDR3 is 13 residues. V was clipped by 9 bases and J by 2 bases; unmatched bases: 8. The germline V gene has CDR1 SGHRS and CDR2 YFSETQ. The CDR3 DNA is TGCGCCAAACCACTAGCGCGCGCCTACGAGCAGTACTTC. It encodes CAKPLARAYEQYF. Supplemented by reference TRBV5-1 and TRBJ2-7, the full variable domain reads KAGVTQTPRYLIKTRGQQVTLSCSPISGHRSVSWYQQTPGQGLQFLFEYFSETQRNKGNFPGRFSGRQFSNSRSEMNVSTLELGDSALYLCAKPLARAYEQYFGPGTRLTVT.

The V call is TRBV19, the J call TRBJ1-2, with D hard to call. Germline CDR1 reads LNHDA; CDR2 reads SQIVND (reference sequence). This CDR3 region has 14 residues. V gave up 3 bases and J gave up 6 bases, with 14 bases separating them. CDR3 sequence: CASSISLEAHGYTF. CDR3 nucleotide sequence: TGTGCCAGTAGTATCTCCCTGGAGGCTCATGGCTACACCTTC.

The rearrangement joins TRBV9 to TRBJ1-1, with a possible D match to TRBD1 (6 bases). This CDR3 is 14 amino acids long. The germline CDR1 and CDR2 sequences are SGDLS and YYNGEE. The germline V and J ends were trimmed by 4 bases and 7 bases, with 17 bases remaining between them. The CDR3 is CASSPRTETVEAFF. CDR3 coding DNA: TGTGCCAGCAGCCCTCGGACAGAAACGGTTGAAGCTTTCTTT.

The rearrangement links TRBV5-1 to TRBJ2-7; 9 bases fit TRBD1. The V segment lost 4 bases and the J segment 6 bases; nucleotides outside the gene matches: 8. Germline lookup yields CDR1 SGHRS and CDR2 YFSETQ. This CDR3 is 14 amino acids long. CDR3 bases: TGCGCCAGCAGCCCGACAGGGGGGAGCGGCGAGCAGTACTTC. Encoded protein: CASSPTGGSGEQYF.

This chain links TRBV19 with TRBJ2-5; 8 positions agree with TRBD2. Germline lookup yields CDR1 LNHDA and CDR2 SQIVND (reference sequence). V shed 9 bases and J 3 bases; nucleotides not matched to a gene: 15. The CDR3 is 16 residues long. CDR3 loop: CASRAGRADWEETQYF. In nucleotides, the CDR3 is TGTGCCAGCAGGGCCGGGAGGGCCGACTGGGAAGAGACCCAGTACTTC.

The CDR3 region is CASSPGTGHYEQYF. DNA for the CDR3: TGCGCCAGCAGTCCCGGGACAGGGCACTACGAGCAGTACTTC. The chain joins TRBV10-1 to TRBJ2-7; 9 bases align to TRBD1. The CDR3 length is 14 residues. V dropped 5 bases and J dropped 3; count of bases not matched to a gene: 5. Germline V lookup: CDR1 WNHNN, CDR2 SYGVQD (reference sequence).

This clone was recorded only once. The chain carries TRBV2 and TRBJ2-1; the D gene is possibly TRBD2 (5 bases). V was clipped by 7 bases and J by 0 bases, with 13 bases between them. Germline V gene lookup returns CDR1 SNHLY and CDR2 FYNNEI. The CDR3 contains 15 residues. The CDR3 is CASTDYPSSYNEQFF. The CDR3 DNA reads TGTGCCAGCACCGACTACCCTTCCTCCTACAATGAGCAGTTCTTC.

The chain couples TRBV28 to TRBJ1-4, with D unresolved. Germline V CDR1 and CDR2: MDHEN, SYDVKM. The CDR3 is 12 residues long. V lost 1 base and J 8 bases, leaving 5 bases between the germline ends. The CDR3 reads CASSLSREKLFF. CDR3 coding DNA: TGTGCCAGCAGTTTATCACGGGAAAAACTGTTTTTT.

This clone is a singleton in its sample. This chain uses TRBV25-1 with TRBJ2-1; 9 bases align to TRBD1. V dropped 2 bases and J dropped 8; count of bases not matched to a gene: 7. The germline V gene has CDR1 MGHDK and CDR2 SYGVNS. The CDR3 covers 15 residues. The DNA for the CDR3 is TGTGCCAGCAGTGAAACCGGGACAGGGAACGATGAGCAGTTCTTC. Translating gives CASSETGTGNDEQFF.

The sample holds a few counts of this clone. The chain has TRBV7-6 and TRBJ1-2; D uncertain. From germline, CDR1 is SGHVS and CDR2 FNYEAQ. The CDR3 is made up of 14 amino acids. Trimming removed 1 base at V and 3 bases at J, with 9 bases between. CDR3 nucleotides: TGTGCCAGCAGCTTAGGGGCAGGTGACTATGGCTACACCTTC. Translating gives CASSLGAGDYGYTF.

This clone was observed a handful of times. The rearrangement links TRBV19 to TRBJ2-7, with 7 bases aligning to TRBD1. Germline V gene sequence: CDR1 LNHDA, CDR2 SQIVND (reference sequence). The CDR3 runs to 17 residues. The V segment lost 4 bases and the J segment 3 bases; nucleotides outside the gene matches: 15. The CDR3 is CASSTDPADRANYEQYF. The CDR3 DNA reads as TGTGCCAGTAGTACAGATCCGGCTGACAGGGCGAACTACGAGCAGTACTTC.

The chain uses TRBV6-6 and TRBJ2-7, with TRBD1 matching 11 bases. CDR1 MNHNY and CDR2 SVGAGI come from the germline V gene (reference sequence). The CDR3 loop spans 15 amino acids. The V and J ends lost 6 bases and 4 bases, in that order; junction bases with no gene match: 8. The CDR3 is CASRDPGQGGYEQYF. CDR3 DNA: TGTGCCAGCAGGGATCCGGGACAGGGGGGTTACGAGCAGTACTTC.

V gene TRBV25-1 combines with J gene TRBJ1-4, with unresolved D. This CDR3 spans 12 amino acids. Trimming took 5 bases from V and 5 from J, leaving 6 bases between them. Germline loops: CDR1 MGHDK, CDR2 SYGVNS. The CDR3 sequence is CASSYANEKLFF. The CDR3 DNA reads as TGTGCCAGCAGTTACGCGAATGAAAAACTGTTTTTT.